This is a list of T cell receptor beta chains from one sample in a study of blood T cells in healthy people across ages. TCRdb processed the 5' RACE reads anew with MiXCR; each CDR3 protein has one entry. This sample has roughly 800,000 distinct CDR3 sequences; about 25% occur once, and the top ten carry 3% to 4%. These same records also appear under a second study, on T cells of mothers and their children.

The specimen was blood. The receptor set was obtained from a boy between 10 and 17 years old in good health. CDR3s include the opening cysteine and the closing phenylalanine or tryptophan. The D gene is left open where the match is weak. Rows may omit the clone size; those that give it use once, few, many or a size class.

>15|TRBD2|TRBV29-1|few|TRBJ2-5
TGCAGCGTTGAAGATCTGACTAGCGAGCAAGAGACCCAGTACTTC
CSVEDLTSEQETQYF
>14|TRBD1|TRBV3-1|few|TRBJ2-7
TGTGCCAGCAGCTACAGGGGTAGAGGGCACGAGCAGTACTTC
CASSYRGRGHEQYF
>14|NA|TRBV4-3|NA|TRBJ2-7
TGCGCCAGCAGCCAAGCAGGCACAACCTACGAGGAGTACTTC
CASSQAGTTYEEYF
>14|NA|TRBV5-1|NA|TRBJ1-2
TGTGCCAGCAGCTTGGTTGAAGGGGACAATGGCTACACCTTC
CASSLVEGDNGYTF
>11|NA|TRBV30|NA|TRBJ2-7
TGTGCCTGGTCCCCGGGGGACGAGCAGTACTTC
CAWSPGDEQYF
>15|NA|TRBV7-9|few|TRBJ2-4
TGTGCCAGCAGCGATTTCACGACTAGTGGGGACATTCAGTACTTC
CASSDFTTSGDIQYF
>17|TRBD2|TRBV6-2/TRBV6-3|few|TRBJ2-3
TGTGCCAGCAGCCCAGTCGGACTAGCGGGGGACACAGATACGCAGTATTTT
CASSPVGLAGDTDTQYF
>14|NA|TRBV6-6|few|TRBJ2-1
TGTGCCAGCAGTAAGGGGGAGACCTACAATGAGCAGTTCTTC
CASSKGETYNEQFF
>12|NA|TRBV5-1|NA|TRBJ1-1
TGCGCCAGCAGACGGGAATACACTGAAGCTTTCTTT
CASRREYTEAFF
>15|NA|TRBV4-3|few|TRBJ1-1
TGCGCCAGCAGCCAAGAAAGGGAGATGAACACTGAAGCTTTCTTT
CASSQEREMNTEAFF
>16|NA|TRBV7-2|few|TRBJ2-4
TGTGCCAGCAGCTTATATGGGGGCTCGGCCAAAAACATTCAGTACTTC
CASSLYGGSAKNIQYF
>16|NA|TRBV28|NA|TRBJ2-4
TGTGCCAGCACCCTTGGGAGACAGGGACTGGGTAACATTCAGTACTTC
CASTLGRQGLGNIQYF
>14|TRBD2|TRBV10-3|NA|TRBJ2-1
TGTGCCATCAGCGGAGTCGGGGACTACGATGAGCAGTTCTTC
CAISGVGDYDEQFF
>16|TRBD2|TRBV20-1|NA|TRBJ2-2
TGCAGTGCTAGGCAGCAACTAGCGGGGCTTACCGGGGAGCTGTTTTTT
CSARQQLAGLTGELFF
>15|NA|TRBV5-5|few|TRBJ2-3
TGTGCCAGCCCCGGGGCTAGCGCATCCACAGATACGCAGTATTTT
CASPGASASTDTQYF
>14|TRBD1|TRBV5-1|NA|TRBJ1-4
TGCGCCAGCAGCGCCGGGACAGCTAATGAAAAACTGTTTTTT
CASSAGTANEKLFF
>15|TRBD2|TRBV4-1|NA|TRBJ2-3
TGCGCCAGCAGCGGGACTAGCGGGAGGACAGATACGCAGTATTTT
CASSGTSGRTDTQYF
>13|NA|TRBV15|few|TRBJ2-7
TGTGCCACCAGTGGGGGAGTAACCTACGAGCAGTACTTC
CATSGGVTYEQYF
>13|TRBD2|TRBV28|few|TRBJ2-1
TGTGCCAGCTGCCCCGGGACTACCAATGAGCAGTTCTTC
CASCPGTTNEQFF
>17|NA|TRBV7-9|NA|TRBJ1-2
TGTGCCAGCAGCCCCCCACTTCGAGGGCTTTCTAACTATGGCTACACCTTC
CASSPPLRGLSNYGYTF
>14|NA|TRBV27|NA|TRBJ1-1
TGTGCCAGCAGTTTTGGGGGCGTGAGCACTGAAGCTTTCTTT
CASSFGGVSTEAFF
>17|TRBD1|TRBV4-3|once|TRBJ2-7
TGCGCCAGCAGCCAAGACCCCGGGACAGTCAGCTCCTACGAGCAGTACTTC
CASSQDPGTVSSYEQYF
>15|TRBD1|TRBV6-2/TRBV6-3|NA|TRBJ2-1
TGTGCCAGCAGTTACCAGGACAGGGCCTACAATGAGCAGTTCTTC
CASSYQDRAYNEQFF
>12|TRBD1|TRBV29-1|NA|TRBJ1-2
TGCAGCGATCTACAGGGGACCTATGGCTACACCTTC
CSDLQGTYGYTF
>15|NA|TRBV12-3/TRBV12-4|NA|TRBJ2-4
TGTGCCAGCAGTTTAGCCGGGGAGGCCAAAAACATTCAGTACTTC
CASSLAGEAKNIQYF
>13|NA|TRBV5-1|few|TRBJ1-2
TGCGCCAGCAGCCCGATAGAAGGCTATGGCTACACCTTC
CASSPIEGYGYTF
>17|TRBD2|TRBV7-9|many|TRBJ2-7
TGTGCCAGCAGCTTCGGGGGACTAGCGGCTAACTCCTACGAGCAGTACTTC
CASSFGGLAANSYEQYF
>15|TRBD2|TRBV24-1|NA|TRBJ2-2
TGTGCCACCAGAGGCGGGAGCCCCAACACCGGGGAGCTGTTTTTT
CATRGGSPNTGELFF
>15|NA|TRBV11-2|few|TRBJ2-7
TGTGCCAGCAGCTTATTTGTGACAGGCCAGGGAGAGCAGTACTTC
CASSLFVTGQGEQYF
>18|TRBD1|TRBV28|once|TRBJ2-4
TGTGCCAGCAGTTTATCGCCGACCGTGGACAGGATCAAAAACATTCAGTACTTC
CASSLSPTVDRIKNIQYF
>13|NA|TRBV20-1|few|TRBJ1-2
TGCAGTGCCCAACGACTGAAGAACTATGGCTACACCTTC
CSAQRLKNYGYTF
>13|TRBD1|TRBV5-4|NA|TRBJ2-1
TGTGCCAGCAGCTGGGGACAGGGCTATGAGCAGTTCTTC
CASSWGQGYEQFF
>16|NA|TRBV28|NA|TRBJ2-4
TGTGCCAGCAGTTTAGTCCTGGGGGCGAGGGGAAACATTCAGTACTTC
CASSLVLGARGNIQYF
>15|TRBD1|TRBV12-3/TRBV12-4|NA|TRBJ2-7
TGTGCCAGCAGTCGATCCGGGACAGGGAAATACGAGCAGTACTTC
CASSRSGTGKYEQYF
>15|NA|TRBV7-2|NA|TRBJ2-5
TGTGCCAGCAGCTTAGGAGGCGGGTTCCAAGAGACCCAGTACTTC
CASSLGGGFQETQYF
>14|NA|TRBV4-3|NA|TRBJ2-5
TGCGCCAGCAGCCAAGGTTTTGGGGGAGAGACCCAGTACTTC
CASSQGFGGETQYF
>13|NA|TRBV29-1|few|TRBJ2-3
TGCAGCGGGTGGGACACTCACACAGATACGCAGTATTTT
CSGWDTHTDTQYF
>14|NA|TRBV7-7|NA|TRBJ2-1
TGTGCTAGCAGCTTGGACGACAGTAACAATGAGCAGTTCTTC
CASSLDDSNNEQFF
>13|TRBD2|TRBV20-1|NA|TRBJ2-5
TGCAGTGCTAGACTGCTTAGCGGGGAGACCCAGTACTTC
CSARLLSGETQYF